Listed below are T cell receptor beta chains from one sample, sequenced in a study of cytotoxic CD8 clonotypes in ibrutinib-treated CLL. The table came from immunoSEQ multiplex PCR; TCRdb's copy has only in-frame clones and leaves some out. Here the sample spans some 300,000 clones, roughly 80% being singletons. Sequencing used PBMCs, obtained before ibrutinib treatment. These receptor sequences come from a human donor with chronic lymphocytic leukemia. The CDR3 runs from the conserved cysteine through the conserved F or W. D genes are given only for firm matches. The size field is filled for only some rows; it gives once, few, many or a size class.

TRBJ2-2 - - TRBV2 TGTGCCAGCAGAGCTGACGTTGACACCGGGGAGCTGTTTTTT CASRADVDTGELFF
TRBJ1-1 once TRBD1 TRBV9 TGTGCCAGCAGCGTAGTGACAGGGCACCTTTACACTGAAGCTTTCTTT CASSVVTGHLYTEAFF
TRBJ1-5 - - TRBV4-1 TGCGCCAGCAGCCAAGAAATAGTCTCAACAGGATATAGCAATCAGCCCCAGCATTTT CASSQEIVSTGYSNQPQHF
TRBJ2-1 - - TRBV2 TGTGCCAGCAGCCCTGATGAGAGGGCCTACAATGAGCAGTTCTTC CASSPDERAYNEQFF
TRBJ1-2 - TRBD1 TRBV27 TGTGCCAGCAGTTACACACAGGGGGGGTATGGCTACACCTTC CASSYTQGGYGYTF
TRBJ2-7 - TRBD2 TRBV4-3 TGCGCCAGCAGTCGAGAGGTAGCGGGAGTGTACGAGCAGTACTTC CASSREVAGVYEQYF
TRBJ2-5 - TRBD2 TRBV6-5 TGTGCCAGCAGGCTAGCGGGAGCGGGAGAGACCCAGTACTTC CASRLAGAGETQYF
TRBJ2-7 few TRBD2 TRBV25-1 TGTGCCAGCAGCGGGGCGGGAGGGCCACACGAGCAGTACTTC CASSGAGGPHEQYF
TRBJ2-7 - - TRBV5-6 TGTGCCAGCAGTAAAAATCTGGGGCTTTCCTACGAGCAGTACTTC CASSKNLGLSYEQYF
TRBJ2-5 - - TRBV11-1 TGTGCCAGCAGCCCGACCGGGCGAGAGACCCAGTACTTC CASSPTGRETQYF
TRBJ2-7 - TRBD2 TRBV7-9 TGTGCCAGCAGCCACCTTAGCGGGAGTTCCCACGAGCAGTACTTC CASSHLSGSSHEQYF
TRBJ2-5 - - TRBV5-1 TGCGCCAGCAGCTTGGGTGACGCCTTCCCAGAGACCCAGTACTTC CASSLGDAFPETQYF
TRBJ2-2 once - TRBV18 TGTGCCAGCTCACCACCGGTTTTTGGCGCACCCACCGGGGAGCTGTTTTTT CASSPPVFGAPTGELFF
TRBJ1-2 - - TRBV29-1 TGCAGCGTCCAAAGTACAGAGGAGTATGGCTACACCTTC CSVQSTEEYGYTF
TRBJ1-2 - - TRBV18 TGTGCCAGCTCACCTGAAGGGGGGATGGATGGCTACACCTTC CASSPEGGMDGYTF
TRBJ1-4 - - TRBV18 TGTGCCAGCTCGTCTGCGCACTACGCAACTAATGAAAAACTGTTTTTT CASSSAHYATNEKLFF
TRBJ1-2 - TRBD1 TRBV5-6 TGTGCCAGCAGCCAAGGGACAGGGGTGGATTACTATGGCTACACCTTC CASSQGTGVDYYGYTF
TRBJ2-7 - TRBD2 TRBV19 TGTGCCAGTAGTACTTTAACTAGCGGGAGTACCCACGAGCAGTACTTC CASSTLTSGSTHEQYF
TRBJ1-1 - TRBD1 TRBV6-5 TGTGCCAGCAGCCCTTTGGACAGGACTACTGAAGCTTTCTTT CASSPLDRTTEAFF
TRBJ2-3 - TRBD2 TRBV14 TGTGCCAGCAGCCAAGATCCACCCGCCGCCCTAGCGGGAGTAGGAGATACGCAGTATTTT CASSQDPPAALAGVGDTQYF
TRBJ2-1 - TRBD2 TRBV7-6 TGTGCCAGCAGCTTTGGACTAGCGCGGGGGAATGAGCAGTTCTTC CASSFGLARGNEQFF
TRBJ2-1 - - TRBV7-8 TGTGCCAGCAGCCCGACAGCCCGCCTTGAGTGGAGTGAGCAGTTCTTC CASSPTARLEWSEQFF
TRBJ2-7 - TRBD2 TRBV6-1 TGTGCCAGCAGACAGGGACTAGCGGAATCCTACGAGCAGTACTTC CASRQGLAESYEQYF
TRBJ2-7 - - TRBV7-8 TGTGCCAGCAGCTTGAGACCATCGGTTTACGAGCAGTACTTC CASSLRPSVYEQYF
TRBJ2-2 - - TRBV18 TGTGCCAGCTCACCACCCGCGGGAACCGGGGAGCTGTTTTTT CASSPPAGTGELFF
TRBJ1-5 - - TRBV27 TGTGCCAGCAGTTTATTCTTTATCTCAGATCAGCCCCAGCATTTT CASSLFFISDQPQHF
TRBJ2-7 - TRBD2 TRBV25-1 TGTGCCAGCAGTGAATTCGGAAGGGCTAGCGGGTACCTCTACGAGCAGTACTTC CASSEFGRASGYLYEQYF
TRBJ1-3 - - TRBV7-8 TGTGCCAGCAGCTTAGCAGGGCTTTACGACACCATATATTTT CASSLAGLYDTIYF
TRBJ2-3 - - TRBV2 TGTGCCAGCACGGTCAGGATTAGCACAGATACGCAGTATTTT CASTVRISTDTQYF
TRBJ1-3 - - TRBV6-5 TGTGCCAGCAGTGCAATTCTAGGCTCTGGAAACACCATATATTTT CASSAILGSGNTIYF
TRBJ2-3 - TRBD2 TRBV30 TGTGCCTGGAGTTCAGGACTAGCGGGAGCCGAAGAGTATTTT CAWSSGLAGAEEYF
TRBJ1-1 - TRBD1 TRBV25-1 TGTGCCAGCAGTGAGATAACAGGGGGATACACTGAAGCTTTCTTT CASSEITGGYTEAFF
TRBJ2-3 once - TRBV5-1 TGCGCCAGCAGCTCCACAGGGAGCGAGGATACGCAGTATTTT CASSSTGSEDTQYF
TRBJ2-2 - TRBD2 TRBV6-4 TGTGCCAGCAGTGACCGAGCGGGAGAGGCCGGGGAGCTGTTTTTT CASSDRAGEAGELFF
TRBJ2-2 - TRBD1 TRBV29-1 TGCAGCGTTGAGAAAGGACAGGGAATCGGGGAGCTGTTTTTT CSVEKGQGIGELFF
TRBJ2-7 - - TRBV15 TGTGCCACCAGCAGAGACCGCCGCTACGAGCAGTACTTC CATSRDRRYEQYF
TRBJ2-1 - - TRBV4-3 TGCGCCAGCAGCCAAGGACCGTCTTGGGTCGCCAATGAGCAGTTCTTC CASSQGPSWVANEQFF
TRBJ2-7 - - TRBV7-8 TGTGCCAGCAGACAGCCCGGGTACGAGCAGTACTTC CASRQPGYEQYF